The sequence of this TCR beta chain was determined in a study of shared clonotypes between healthy human individuals. Notes on this clone: Its antigen is currently unknown.

Clones were read by immunoSEQ multiplex PCR, and TCRdb kept only the in-frame ones, dropping some. Of fewer than 800,000 clones listed, 92% are singletons. Positive CCR7 selection of CD45RO-negative cells yielded the naive CD8 cells, and terminally differentiated effector memory CD45RA+ cells were excluded. Study-wide results and caveats: An anticipated effect of sequencing depth on clonotype sharing among donors was recognized.

This CDR3 region has 12 residues. Germline-derived CDR1 and CDR2 are SQVTM and ANQGSEA. Between the trimmed V and J ends, which lost 2 bases and 8 bases, there was a span of 12 bases. Sequencing was carried out using naive CD8+ T cells sorted from blood. The chain combines TRBV29-1 with TRBJ1-1; no firm D call. The receptor's source is a man aged 25 to 40 in good health. CDR3 nucleotide sequence: TGCAGCGTTGAAACGACCGCAGCGGAAGCTTTCTTT. Its protein product is CSVETTAAEAFF.